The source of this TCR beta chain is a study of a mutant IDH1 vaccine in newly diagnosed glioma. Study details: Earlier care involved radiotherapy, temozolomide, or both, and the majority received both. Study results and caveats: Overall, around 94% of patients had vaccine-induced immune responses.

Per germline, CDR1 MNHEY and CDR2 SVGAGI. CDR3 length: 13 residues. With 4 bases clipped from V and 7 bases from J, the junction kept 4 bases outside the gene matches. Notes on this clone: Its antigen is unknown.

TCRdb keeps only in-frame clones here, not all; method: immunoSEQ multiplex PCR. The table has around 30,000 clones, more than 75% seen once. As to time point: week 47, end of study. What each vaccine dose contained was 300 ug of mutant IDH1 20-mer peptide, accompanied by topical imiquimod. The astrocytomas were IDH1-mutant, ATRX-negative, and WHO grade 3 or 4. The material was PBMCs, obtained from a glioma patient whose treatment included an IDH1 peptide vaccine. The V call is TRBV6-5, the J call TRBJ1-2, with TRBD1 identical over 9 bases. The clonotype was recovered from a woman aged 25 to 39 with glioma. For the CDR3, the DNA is TGTGCCAGCAGTTTCGGGGACAGGGCTGGCTACACCTTC. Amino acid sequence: CASSFGDRAGYTF.